The 11 T cell receptor beta chains listed next were all sequenced from one sample in a study of blood T cell repertoires in COVID-19 (dated by TCRdb to 2020 to 2021). Libraries came from the immunoSEQ multiplex PCR assay. Entries here come from immuneACCESS through TCRdb and include only in-frame sequences with V and J called. Some clones fail to appear in such tables; in the studies checked, an unresolved V gene covers under half of the shortfall, and the cause of the remainder is unknown. The sample has roughly 34,000 clones on record, 85% to 90% of them singletons. Together, the top ten hold 4% to 5% of the sample. The sequenced material came from peripheral blood. The origin of the receptors is an older woman with active COVID-19.

This rearrangement joins TRBV6-5 to TRBJ1-2; D might be TRBD1 (5 bases). This CDR3 spans 13 amino acids. Per the germline V gene, CDR1 is MNHEY and CDR2 is SVGAGI. V dropped 6 bases and J dropped 8 bases, with 16 bases sitting between them. The CDR3 coding sequence is TGTGCCAGCAGGAGACAAGGGGAAGAAGGCTACACCTTC. It specifies CASRRQGEEGYTF.

This chain joins TRBV11-3 and TRBJ1-2, with a possible D match to TRBD1 (5 bases). Germline CDR1 and CDR2: SGHNT and YENEEA. The V gene lost 5 bases and the J gene lost 8 bases, with 15 bases spanning the gap. The CDR3 has 13 residues. Here the CDR3 DNA reads TGTGCCAGCAGCCCAAATCGGGACTCCGGCTACACCTTC. It encodes CASSPNRDSGYTF.

The CDR3 region is CASSFSRGGSRGNTIYF. CDR3 in DNA: TGTGCCAGCAGCTTCTCGAGGGGGGGTTCGAGGGGAAACACCATATATTTT. The gene calls are TRBV9 and TRBJ1-3; D is perhaps TRBD1 (6 bases). Trimming shortened V by 4 bases and J by 4 bases, and 21 bases separated the two germline ends. CDR1 is SGDLS and CDR2 is YYNGEE in the germline V gene. CDR3 length: 17 residues.

This clone was observed once. J is TRBJ2-3 and V is TRBV5-1, with 12 bases lining up with TRBD2. The CDR3 totals 17 residues. J lost 7 bases, V lost 0 bases, and 9 bases had no gene match. Germline CDR1 SGHRS, CDR2 YFSETQ. Written as DNA, the CDR3 is TGCGCCAGCAGCTTGGAGGGGCTAGCGGGGGGGCCTAATACGCAGTATTTT. It encodes CASSLEGLAGGPNTQYF.

V gene TRBV5-1 combines with J gene TRBJ1-1, with no clear D. CDR1 and CDR2 from the germline V gene are SGHRS and YFSETQ. V was pared by 4 bases and J by 7 bases, with 20 bases between. This CDR3 has 15 residues. CDR3 nucleotides: TGCGCCAGCAGCCTGGACGGGGTACCAACCCGTGAAGCTTTCTTT. This gives the protein CASSLDGVPTREAFF.

The chain couples TRBV18 to TRBJ2-3; possible D gene TRBD2, 6 bases. The CDR3 has 16 amino acids. The V end was cut by 3 bases, the J end by 0 bases, with 13 bases between. CDR1 is KGHSH and CDR2 is LQKENI in the germline V gene. The CDR3 DNA follows: TGTGCCAGCTCACCCTTAGCGGTTGATAGCACAGATACGCAGTATTTT. This codes for CASSPLAVDSTDTQYF.

This chain links TRBV7-8 with TRBJ2-2, with D possibly TRBD1 on 6 matching bases. The CDR3 totals 17 residues. CDR1 is SGHVS and CDR2 is FQNEAQ in the germline V gene. Trimming took 1 base from V and 5 from J, leaving 17 bases between them. CDR3 sequence reads: CASSLVLGLGATGELFF. In nucleotides, the CDR3 is TGTGCCAGCAGCTTAGTGTTGGGATTGGGGGCTACCGGGGAGCTGTTTTTT.

This chain connects TRBV7-2 to TRBJ1-1; TRBD1 agrees at 8 bases. Losses at the gene ends were 5 bases for V and 1 base for J; bases not matched to a gene: 12. This CDR3 is 17 amino acids long. Per germline, CDR1 SGHTA and CDR2 FQGNSA. CDR3 nucleotides: TGTGCCAGCAGCCCCAATCCCCCAGGGACAGGGAACACTGAAGCTTTCTTT. Protein: CASSPNPPGTGNTEAFF.

The CDR3 is CASSQQTGVRQYEQYF. CDR3 nucleotide sequence: TGTGCCAGCAGCCAACAGACAGGGGTGCGCCAATACGAGCAGTACTTC. The chain recombines TRBV7-2 with TRBJ2-7; 8 bases are shared with TRBD1. The trim removed 5 bases at V and 4 bases at J, leaving 13 bases unmatched. CDR1 and CDR2 (germline): SGHTA, FQGNSA. The CDR3 is 16 amino acids.

V gene TRBV6-2 or TRBV6-3 combines with J gene TRBJ2-3; 12 bases line up with TRBD2. The CDR3 has 15 amino acids. V was pared by 4 bases and J by 6 bases, with 5 bases of the junction left unmatched. CDR1 is MNHEY and CDR2 is SVGEGT in the germline V gene. CDR3 bases: TGTGCCAGCAGTTCTAGCGGGGGGGCAGGGGATACGCAGTATTTT. Protein sequence: CASSSSGGAGDTQYF.

CDR3 amino acids: CASSFPPTGGYGYTF. In nucleotides, the CDR3 is TGTGCCAGCAGTTTCCCCCCGACAGGGGGCTATGGCTACACCTTC. The chain combines TRBV28 with TRBJ1-2; 9 bases are a match to TRBD1. In germline, CDR1 is MDHEN, CDR2 SYDVKM. The length of the CDR3 is 15 residues. The V and J ends lost 3 bases and 4 bases, in that order; junction bases with no gene match: 6.